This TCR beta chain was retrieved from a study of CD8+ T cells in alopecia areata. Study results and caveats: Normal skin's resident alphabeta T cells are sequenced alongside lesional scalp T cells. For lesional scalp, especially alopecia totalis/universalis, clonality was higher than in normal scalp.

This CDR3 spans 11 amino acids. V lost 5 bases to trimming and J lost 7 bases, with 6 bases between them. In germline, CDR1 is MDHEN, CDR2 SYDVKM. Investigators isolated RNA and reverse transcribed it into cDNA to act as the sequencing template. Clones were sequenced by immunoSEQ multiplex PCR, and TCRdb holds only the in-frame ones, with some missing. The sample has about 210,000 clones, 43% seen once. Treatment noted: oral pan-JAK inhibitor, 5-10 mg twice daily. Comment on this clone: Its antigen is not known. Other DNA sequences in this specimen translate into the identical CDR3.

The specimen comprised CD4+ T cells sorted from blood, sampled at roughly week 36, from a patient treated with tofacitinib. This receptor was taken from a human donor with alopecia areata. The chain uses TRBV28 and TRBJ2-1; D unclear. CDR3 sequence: CASSLVNEQFF. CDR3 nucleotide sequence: TGTGCCAGCAGTCTCGTAAATGAGCAGTTCTTC.